A selection of T cell receptor beta chains follows, all from one sample in a study of cytomegalovirus exposure and HLA in healthy donors. Produced via immunoSEQ multiplex PCR; TCRdb's table is partial and in-frame only. The sample lists approximately 220,000 clones, approximately 82% occurring once. The sample was PBMCs. These receptors all stem from a man aged 18 to 29 in good health and CMV-seronegative. Both conserved end residues are part of each CDR3. The D gene is left open where the match is weak. Clone size is given for some rows only: seen once, a few or many times, or a class if the clone is expanded.

J: TRBJ2-2
V: TRBV4-1
size: .
length: 17
D: .
CDR3: CASSQDQKGLGRGELFF
DNA: TGCGCCAGCAGCCAAGACCAAAAAGGACTGGGAAGAGGGGAGCTGTTTTTT

J: TRBJ2-5
V: TRBV9
size: .
length: 13
D: TRBD1
CDR3: CASSLRQGETQYF
DNA: TGTGCCAGCAGCCTGAGACAGGGGGAGACCCAGTACTTC

J: TRBJ1-1
V: TRBV6-5
size: .
length: 14
D: .
CDR3: CASSSVGLNTEAFF
DNA: TGTGCCAGCAGCTCCGTGGGACTAAACACTGAAGCTTTCTTT

J: TRBJ2-7
V: TRBV5-1
size: .
length: 15
D: .
CDR3: CASSSEPGHPYEQYF
DNA: TGCGCCAGCAGCTCGGAGCCGGGACACCCCTACGAGCAGTACTTC

J: TRBJ1-1
V: TRBV4-1
size: .
length: 17
D: TRBD1
CDR3: CASSPLAGQGAGTEAFF
DNA: TGCGCCAGCAGCCCCCTCGCGGGACAGGGGGCGGGAACTGAAGCTTTCTTT

J: TRBJ2-2
V: TRBV30
size: .
length: 11
D: .
CDR3: CAWTITGELFF
DNA: TGTGCCTGGACTATCACCGGGGAGCTGTTTTTT

J: TRBJ2-1
V: TRBV5-5
size: .
length: 13
D: .
CDR3: CASSLTGFNEQFF
DNA: TGTGCCAGCAGCTTGACGGGTTTCAATGAGCAGTTCTTC

J: TRBJ1-1
V: TRBV30
size: .
length: 14
D: .
CDR3: CAWSEWSAGTEAFF
DNA: TGTGCCTGGAGTGAGTGGTCAGCGGGAACTGAAGCTTTCTTT

J: TRBJ2-1
V: TRBV7-9
size: .
length: 15
D: .
CDR3: CASSRWDSRGNEQFF
DNA: TGTGCCAGCAGCCGATGGGACTCCAGAGGAAATGAGCAGTTCTTC

J: TRBJ1-3
V: TRBV30
size: .
length: 14
D: .
CDR3: CAWSRSGGGNTIYF
DNA: TGTGCCTGGAGTCGATCGGGCGGGGGAAACACCATATATTTT

J: TRBJ1-2
V: TRBV6-1
size: once
length: 11
D: .
CDR3: CASSVSVGYTF
DNA: TGTGCCAGCAGTGTCAGTGTTGGCTACACCTTC

J: TRBJ1-1
V: TRBV7-9
size: .
length: 14
D: .
CDR3: CASSKTAGGTEAFF
DNA: TGTGCCAGCAGCAAGACAGCGGGGGGCACTGAAGCTTTCTTT

J: TRBJ2-7
V: TRBV5-4
size: once
length: 14
D: .
CDR3: CASSVGTDGFEQYF
DNA: TGTGCCAGCAGCGTGGGAACAGACGGATTCGAGCAGTACTTC

J: TRBJ2-1
V: TRBV6-5
size: few
length: 16
D: .
CDR3: CASSSTGGSGDHEQFF
DNA: TGTGCCAGCAGTTCCACAGGTGGATCAGGGGATCATGAGCAGTTCTTC

J: TRBJ2-7
V: TRBV10-1
size: .
length: 16
D: TRBD2
CDR3: CASSESAGGSPYEQYF
DNA: TGCGCCAGCAGTGAGTCTGCGGGAGGGAGCCCCTACGAGCAGTACTTC

J: TRBJ2-1
V: TRBV5-4
size: .
length: 17
D: TRBD2
CDR3: CASSSGLAGLPGDEQFF
DNA: TGTGCCAGCAGCTCCGGACTAGCGGGACTTCCTGGTGATGAGCAGTTCTTC

J: TRBJ1-1
V: TRBV2
size: .
length: 16
D: .
CDR3: CASTLGVGRWGTEAFF
DNA: TGTGCCAGCACCCTTGGGGTTGGGAGGTGGGGCACTGAAGCTTTCTTT

J: TRBJ2-1
V: TRBV30
size: .
length: 11
D: .
CDR3: CAWSDPGTWFF
DNA: TGTGCCTGGAGTGACCCCGGGACATGGTTCTTC

J: TRBJ2-1
V: TRBV6-6
size: .
length: 11
D: .
CDR3: CASSYQNEQFF
DNA: TGTGCCAGCAGTTACCAGAATGAGCAGTTCTTC